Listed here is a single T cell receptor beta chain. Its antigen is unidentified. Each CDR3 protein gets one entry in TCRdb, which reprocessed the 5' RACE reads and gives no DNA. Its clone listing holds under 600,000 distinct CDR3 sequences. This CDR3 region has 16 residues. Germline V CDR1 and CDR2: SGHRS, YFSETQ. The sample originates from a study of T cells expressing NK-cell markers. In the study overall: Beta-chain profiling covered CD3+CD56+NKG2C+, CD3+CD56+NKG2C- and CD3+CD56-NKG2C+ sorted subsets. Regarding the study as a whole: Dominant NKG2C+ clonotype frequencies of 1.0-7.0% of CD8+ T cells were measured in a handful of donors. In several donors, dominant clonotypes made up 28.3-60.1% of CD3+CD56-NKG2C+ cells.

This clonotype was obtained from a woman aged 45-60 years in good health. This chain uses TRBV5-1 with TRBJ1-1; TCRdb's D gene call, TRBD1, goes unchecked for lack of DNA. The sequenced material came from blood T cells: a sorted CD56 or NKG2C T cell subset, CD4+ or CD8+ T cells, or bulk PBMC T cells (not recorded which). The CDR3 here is CASSRTGGGWYVEAFF.